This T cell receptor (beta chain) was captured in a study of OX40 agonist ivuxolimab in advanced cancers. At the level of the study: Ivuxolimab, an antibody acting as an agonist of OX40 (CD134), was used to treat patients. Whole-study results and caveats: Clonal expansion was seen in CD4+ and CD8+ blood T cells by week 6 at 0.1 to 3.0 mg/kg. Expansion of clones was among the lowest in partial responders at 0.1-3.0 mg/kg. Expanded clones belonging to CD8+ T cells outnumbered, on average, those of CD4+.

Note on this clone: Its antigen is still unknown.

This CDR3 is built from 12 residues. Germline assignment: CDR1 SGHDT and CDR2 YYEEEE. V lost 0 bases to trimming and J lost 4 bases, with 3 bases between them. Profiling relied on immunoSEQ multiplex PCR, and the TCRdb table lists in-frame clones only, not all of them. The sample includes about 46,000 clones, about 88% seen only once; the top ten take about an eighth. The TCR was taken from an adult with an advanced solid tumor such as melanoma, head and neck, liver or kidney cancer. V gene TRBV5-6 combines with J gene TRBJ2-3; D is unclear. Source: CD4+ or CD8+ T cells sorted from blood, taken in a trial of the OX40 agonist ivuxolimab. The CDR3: CASSLGADTQYF. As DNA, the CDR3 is TGTGCCAGCAGCTTGGGGGCAGATACGCAGTATTTT. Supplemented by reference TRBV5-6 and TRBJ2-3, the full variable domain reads DAGVTQSPTHLIKTRGQQVTLRCSPKSGHDTVSWYQQALGQGPQFIFQYYEEEERQRGNFPDRFSGHQFPNYSSELNVNALLLGDSALYLCASSLGADTQYFGPGTRLTVL.